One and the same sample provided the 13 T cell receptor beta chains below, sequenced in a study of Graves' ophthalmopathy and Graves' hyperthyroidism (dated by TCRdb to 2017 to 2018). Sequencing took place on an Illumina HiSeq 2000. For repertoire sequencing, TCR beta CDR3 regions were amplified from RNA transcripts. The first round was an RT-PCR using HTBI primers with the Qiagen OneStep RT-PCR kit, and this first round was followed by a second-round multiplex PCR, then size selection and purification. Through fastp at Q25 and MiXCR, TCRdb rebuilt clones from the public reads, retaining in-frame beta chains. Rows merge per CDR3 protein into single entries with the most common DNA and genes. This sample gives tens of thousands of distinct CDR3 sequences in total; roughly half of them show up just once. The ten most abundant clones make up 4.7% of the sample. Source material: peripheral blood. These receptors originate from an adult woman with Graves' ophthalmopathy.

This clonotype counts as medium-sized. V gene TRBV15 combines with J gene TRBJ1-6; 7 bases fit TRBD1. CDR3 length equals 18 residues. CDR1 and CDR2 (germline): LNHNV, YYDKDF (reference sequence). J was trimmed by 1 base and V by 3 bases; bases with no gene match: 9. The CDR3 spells CATSRTGSTSSYNSPLHF. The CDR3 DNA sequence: TGTGCCACCAGCAGGACAGGGTCCACGTCGTCCTATAATTCACCCCTCCACTTT.

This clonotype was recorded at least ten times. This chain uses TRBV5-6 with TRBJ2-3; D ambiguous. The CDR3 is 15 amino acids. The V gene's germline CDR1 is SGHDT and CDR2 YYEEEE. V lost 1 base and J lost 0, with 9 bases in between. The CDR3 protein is CASSLLELSTDTQYF. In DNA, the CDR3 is TGTGCCAGCAGCTTGCTAGAACTCAGCACAGATACGCAGTATTTT.

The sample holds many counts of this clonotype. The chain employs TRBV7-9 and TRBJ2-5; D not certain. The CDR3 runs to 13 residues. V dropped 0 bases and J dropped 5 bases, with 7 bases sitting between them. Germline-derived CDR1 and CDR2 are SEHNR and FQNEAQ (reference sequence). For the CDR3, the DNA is TGTGCCAGCAGCTTAGCCGGCGTGGAGACCCAGTACTTC. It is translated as CASSLAGVETQYF. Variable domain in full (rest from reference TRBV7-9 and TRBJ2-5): DTGVSQNPRHKITKRGQNVTFRCDPISEHNRLYWYRQTLGQGPEFLTYFQNEAQLEKSRLLSDRFSAERPKGSFSTLEIQRTEQGDSAMYLCASSLAGVETQYFGPGTRLLVL.

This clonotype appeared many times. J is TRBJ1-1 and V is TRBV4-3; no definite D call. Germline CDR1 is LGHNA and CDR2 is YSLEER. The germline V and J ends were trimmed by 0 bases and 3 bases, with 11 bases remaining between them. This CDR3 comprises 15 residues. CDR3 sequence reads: CASSQDYQAYTEAFF. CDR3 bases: TGCGCCAGCAGCCAAGATTACCAGGCCTACACTGAAGCTTTCTTT.

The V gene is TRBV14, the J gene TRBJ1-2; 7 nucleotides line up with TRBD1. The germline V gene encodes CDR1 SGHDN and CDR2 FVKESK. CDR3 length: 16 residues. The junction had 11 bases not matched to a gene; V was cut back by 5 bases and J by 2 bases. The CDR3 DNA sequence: TGTGCCAGCAGCAAACAAATCGGGACAGCGAACTATGGCTACACCTTC. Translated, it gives CASSKQIGTANYGYTF.

The CDR3 region is CSARVVSGGSYEQYF. The DNA of the CDR3 is TGCAGTGCTAGAGTTGTCAGCGGTGGATCCTACGAGCAGTACTTC. The chain has TRBV20-1 and TRBJ2-7, with D possibly matching TRBD2 (5 bases). V was clipped by 1 base and J by 1 base, with 14 bases between them. The CDR3 length is 15 residues. CDR1 DFQATT and CDR2 SNEGSKA come from the germline V gene (reference sequence).

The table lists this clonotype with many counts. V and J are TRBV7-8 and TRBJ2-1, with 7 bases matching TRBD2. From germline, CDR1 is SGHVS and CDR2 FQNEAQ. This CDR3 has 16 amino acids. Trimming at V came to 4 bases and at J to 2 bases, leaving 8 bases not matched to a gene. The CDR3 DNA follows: TGTGCCAGCAGCTCCCTTGTTGCGGGAGCCTACAATGAGCAGTTCTTC. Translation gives CASSSLVAGAYNEQFF.

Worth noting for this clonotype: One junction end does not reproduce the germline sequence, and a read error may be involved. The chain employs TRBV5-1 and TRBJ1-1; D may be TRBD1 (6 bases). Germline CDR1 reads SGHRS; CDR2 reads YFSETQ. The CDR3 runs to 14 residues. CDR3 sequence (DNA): TGCGCCAGCAGCTACCAGGGGCAGAACGCTGAAGCATTCTTT. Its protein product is CASSYQGQNAEAFF. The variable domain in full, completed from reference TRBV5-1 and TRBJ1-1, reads KAGVTQTPRYLIKTRGQQVTLSCSPISGHRSVSWYQQTPGQGLQFLFEYFSETQRNKGNFPGRFSGRQFSNSRSEMNVSTLELGDSALYLCASSYQGQNAEAFFGQGTRLTVV.

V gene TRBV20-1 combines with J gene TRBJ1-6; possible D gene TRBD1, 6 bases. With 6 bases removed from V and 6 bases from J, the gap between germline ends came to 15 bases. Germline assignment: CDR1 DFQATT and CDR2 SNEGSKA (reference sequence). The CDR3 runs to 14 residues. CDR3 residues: CSASGGRGNSPLHF. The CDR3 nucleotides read TGCAGTGCCTCCGGGGGCCGGGGTAATTCACCCCTCCACTTT.

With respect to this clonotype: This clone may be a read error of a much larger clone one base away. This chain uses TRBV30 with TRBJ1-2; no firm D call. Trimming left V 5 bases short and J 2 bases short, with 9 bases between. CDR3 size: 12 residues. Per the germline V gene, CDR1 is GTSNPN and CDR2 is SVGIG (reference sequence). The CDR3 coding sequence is TGTGCCTGGGGTACGGGGAACTATGGCTACACCTTC. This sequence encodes CAWGTGNYGYTF.

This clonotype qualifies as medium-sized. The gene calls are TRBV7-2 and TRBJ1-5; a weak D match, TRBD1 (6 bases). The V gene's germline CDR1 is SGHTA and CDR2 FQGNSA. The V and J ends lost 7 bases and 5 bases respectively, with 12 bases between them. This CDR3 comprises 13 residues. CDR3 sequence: CASTSTGHQPQHF. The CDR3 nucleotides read TGTGCCAGCACCTCGACAGGCCATCAGCCCCAGCATTTT.

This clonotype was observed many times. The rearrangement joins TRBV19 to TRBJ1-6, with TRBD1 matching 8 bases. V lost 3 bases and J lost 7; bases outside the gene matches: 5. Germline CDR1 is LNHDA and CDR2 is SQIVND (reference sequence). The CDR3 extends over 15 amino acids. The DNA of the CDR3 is TGTGCCAGTAGTATTGGGCAGGGGGCGAATTCACCCCTCCACTTT. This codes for CASSIGQGANSPLHF.

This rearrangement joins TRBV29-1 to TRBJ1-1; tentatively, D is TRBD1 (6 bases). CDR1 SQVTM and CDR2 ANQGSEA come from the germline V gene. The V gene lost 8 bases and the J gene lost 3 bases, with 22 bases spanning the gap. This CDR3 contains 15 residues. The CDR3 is CSTAARAPGDTEAFF. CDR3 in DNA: TGCAGCACAGCGGCACGAGCCCCAGGGGACACTGAAGCTTTCTTT.